The clone carrying this T cell receptor (beta chain) was counted a single time. The germline gives CDR1 SEHNR, CDR2 FQNEAQ (reference sequence). The ends were cut back, 1 base at V and 4 bases at J, with 13 bases in the middle. CDR3 length: 15 residues. The protocol was immunoSEQ multiplex PCR, while the TCRdb copy is restricted to in-frame clones and leaves out a portion. Of fewer than 15,000 clones in the sample, around 74% were seen once. The sample originates from a study of T cells after somatic rescue of genetic block. The sample was peripheral blood mononuclear cells (PBMCs). V usage is TRBV7-9 and J usage is TRBJ1-2; D ambiguous. This sequence was found in a boy aged 5-17 years. The CDR3 loop reads CASSLDDIVLYGYTF. As DNA, the CDR3 is TGTGCCAGCAGCTTAGACGATATAGTCCTCTATGGCTACACCTTC.